A single sample gave rise to the 5 T cell receptor beta chains below, sequenced in a study of cytomegalovirus exposure and HLA in healthy donors. The PCR made use of 60 Vbeta and 13 Jbeta primers. Clones were sequenced by immunoSEQ multiplex PCR, and TCRdb holds only the in-frame ones, with some missing. The table has roughly 90,000 clones, under 80% seen once. Sequencing was carried out using PBMCs. Receptor source: a man aged 25 to 40 in good health and CMV-seropositive.

This clone was seen more than once but under ten times. The chain links TRBV29-1 to TRBJ2-7, with 8 bases matching TRBD2. This CDR3 has 15 residues. V was pared by 5 bases and J by 2 bases, with 11 bases of the junction left unmatched. Germline loops: CDR1 SQVTM, CDR2 ANQGSEA. CDR3 sequence reads: CSVPAAGGSTYEQYF. CDR3 sequence (DNA): TGCAGCGTTCCGGCGGCGGGGGGCTCGACCTACGAGCAGTACTTC.

The chain combines TRBV7-9 with TRBJ2-1; D may be TRBD1 (6 bases). The CDR3 is made up of 15 amino acids. Trimming removed 5 bases from V and 5 bases from J, with 16 bases in between. Per germline, CDR1 SEHNR and CDR2 FQNEAQ (reference sequence). As DNA, the CDR3 is TGTGCCAGCAGCGCTACAGGGTTAGGGCACAATGAGCAGTTCTTC. Amino acid sequence: CASSATGLGHNEQFF.

This chain uses TRBV19 with TRBJ1-3; D gene ambiguous. Germline V lookup: CDR1 LNHDA, CDR2 SQIVND (reference sequence). The CDR3 totals 14 residues. V was clipped by 6 bases and J by 3 bases, with 12 bases between them. The DNA of the CDR3 is TGTGCCAGTAGACTCTCGTCCGGTGGAAACACCATATATTTT. Its translation is CASRLSSGGNTIYF. The variable domain in full, with the rest retrieved from reference TRBV19 and TRBJ1-3, is DGGITQSPKYLFRKEGQNVTLSCEQNLNHDAMYWYRQDPGQGLRLIYYSQIVNDFQKGDIAEGYSVSREKKESFPLTVTSAQKNPTAFYLCASRLSSGGNTIYFGEGSWLTVV.

The rearrangement joins TRBV6-5 to TRBJ2-7; TRBD1 aligns across 7 bases. The germline V gene has CDR1 MNHEY and CDR2 SVGAGI. V was pared by 8 bases and J by 6 bases, with 13 bases of the junction left unmatched. CDR3 length: 14 amino acids. CDR3 loop: CASSSRQGGREQYF. In DNA, the CDR3 is TGTGCCAGCTCCTCCCGACAGGGCGGGCGCGAGCAGTACTTC.

This chain connects TRBV28 to TRBJ2-7, with 10 bases identical to TRBD1. CDR1 and CDR2 from the germline V gene are MDHEN and SYDVKM. This CDR3 comprises 15 residues. The V segment lost 6 bases and the J segment 4 bases; nucleotides outside the gene matches: 9. The DNA of the CDR3 is TGTGCCAGCAGGCAGAGACAGGGGGCGCAGTACGAGCAGTACTTC. It codes for CASRQRQGAQYEQYF.